These 18 T cell receptor beta chains share one sample of origin, sequenced in a study of beta chain features in type 1 diabetes. As every portion of the isolated RNA was reverse transcribed, the sequencing read expressed TCRB transcripts. Here immunoSEQ multiplex PCR was the method, and the copy in TCRdb shows in-frame clones only, minus some. The data hold 150,000 to 170,000 clones, with under 9.5% observed a single time. The source material was central memory CD4+ T cells from blood. Receptors originate from a man aged 18 to 29 in good health.

J is TRBJ2-1 and V is TRBV18; 8 nucleotides match TRBD2. CDR1 is KGHSH and CDR2 is LQKENI in the germline V gene. V gave up 0 bases and J gave up 6 bases; unmatched junction bases: 4. CDR3 length: 15 residues. For the CDR3, the DNA is TGTGCCAGCTCACCACCGGGACTAGGGGTCAATGAGCAGTTCTTC. Translated: CASSPPGLGVNEQFF.

This clone has just a few counts. This chain connects TRBV7-6 to TRBJ2-1, with 9 bases identical to TRBD2. CDR3 size: 16 residues. CDR1 and CDR2 from the germline V gene are SGHVS and FNYEAQ. The V segment lost 5 bases and the J segment 4 bases; nucleotides outside the gene matches: 9. The CDR3 DNA sequence: TGTGCCAGCAGCCCCCGACTAGCGGAGCCATACAATGAGCAGTTCTTC. Its translation is CASSPRLAEPYNEQFF. The complete variable domain, with remaining parts taken from reference TRBV7-6 and TRBJ2-1, reads GAGVSQSPRYKVTKRGQDVALRCDPISGHVSLYWYRQALGQGPEFLTYFNYEAQQDKSGLPNDRFSAERPEGSISTLTIQRTEQRDSAMYRCASSPRLAEPYNEQFFGPGTRLTVL.

The chain joins TRBV19 to TRBJ2-3; TRBD1 aligns across 9 bases. CDR1 and CDR2 from the germline V gene are LNHDA and SQIVND (reference sequence). The CDR3 runs 16 residues. J was trimmed by 4 bases and V by 1 base; bases with no gene match: 6. The CDR3 is CASSIAGQGHPDTQYF. The CDR3 DNA is TGTGCCAGTAGTATAGCGGGACAGGGTCACCCAGATACGCAGTATTTT.

The chain carries TRBV5-5 and TRBJ1-2, with TRBD1 as a possible D gene (6 bases). Trimming took off 3 bases at V and 2 bases at J, with 17 bases between the two ends. Germline CDR1 SGHKS, CDR2 YYEKEE (reference sequence). The CDR3 extends over 16 amino acids. DNA of the CDR3: TGTGCCAGCAGCTCCCACCTGGTCAGGGGCAACTATGGCTACACCTTC. It translates to CASSSHLVRGNYGYTF.

This clone was seen a few times. V and J are TRBV19 and TRBJ2-1; 9 positions agree with TRBD2. V lost 3 bases to trimming and J lost 6 bases; unmatched junction nucleotides: 6. Germline V gene sequence: CDR1 LNHDA, CDR2 SQIVND (reference sequence). The CDR3 totals 15 residues. The CDR3 nucleotides are TGTGCCAGTAGTATCATAGCGGGAGACGTCAATGAGCAGTTCTTC. It encodes CASSIIAGDVNEQFF.

The chain recombines TRBV1 with TRBJ2-7; TRBD2, the table's D call, lacks a check against the DNA. TRBV1 is a listed pseudogene. The CDR3 loop spans 17 amino acids. CDR3 sequence (DNA): TGCACCAGCAGCCAAGATCTAGCGGGAGGGCCGGGGTACGAGCAGTACTTC. Translating gives CTSSQDLAGGPGYEQYF.

The CDR3 DNA reads TGTGCCAGCAGCGCCGGGAGTACTGAAAAACTGTTTTTT. Translation: CASSAGSTEKLFF. J is TRBJ1-4 and V is TRBV9; D gene unclear. The CDR3 extends over 13 amino acids. The V end lost 3 bases, the J end lost 7 bases, and 10 bases lay between the germline ends. CDR1 is SGDLS, CDR2 YYNGEE, per germline.

In this sample, this clone turned up many times. The V and J genes are TRBV28 and TRBJ2-1; D might be TRBD2 (5 bases). Germline CDR1 and CDR2: MDHEN and SYDVKM. The CDR3 is 12 amino acids. V lost 3 bases and J 10 bases, leaving 10 bases between the germline ends. The CDR3 bases are TGTGCCAGCAGTTTCGGGATACGGGAGCAGTTCTTC. This gives the protein CASSFGIREQFF.

The chain couples TRBV5-4 to TRBJ2-3, with TRBD2 as a possible D gene (6 bases). CDR3 size: 16 residues. Trimming pared 0 bases from V and 2 bases from J, leaving 13 bases between. Germline V gene sequence: CDR1 SGHNT, CDR2 YYREEE (reference sequence). The CDR3 nucleotides read TGTGCCAGCAGCTTGGCCCGGGACTCTCACACAGATACGCAGTATTTT. It translates to CASSLARDSHTDTQYF.

This clone has more than one count but fewer than ten. This chain uses TRBV5-1 with TRBJ2-1; maybe TRBD1 (5 bases). The CDR3 sequence is 14 residues long. Germline CDR1 and CDR2: SGHRS and YFSETQ. The ends were cut back, 0 bases at V and 4 bases at J, with 8 bases in the middle. The CDR3 is CASSLGQIYNEQFF. DNA for the CDR3: TGCGCCAGCAGCTTGGGACAGATATACAATGAGCAGTTCTTC.

This chain links TRBV7-9 with TRBJ1-6, with D possibly TRBD1 on 5 matching bases. The CDR3 totals 13 residues. Per germline, CDR1 SEHNR and CDR2 FQNEAQ (reference sequence). Trimming removed 3 bases at V and 8 bases at J, with 8 bases between. The CDR3 loop is CASSFGGDSPLHF. The CDR3 nucleotides are TGTGCCAGCAGCTTTGGAGGGGATTCACCCCTCCACTTT.

This clone was picked up a small number of times. This chain joins TRBV11-2 and TRBJ2-5; tentative D call: TRBD2 (6 bases). This CDR3 contains 13 residues. V was cut by 5 bases and J by 5 bases, with 12 bases left in between. Germline CDR1 is SGHAT and CDR2 is FQNNGV. The CDR3 coding sequence is TGTGCCAGCAGCCCGTCGACTAGGGAGACCCAGTACTTC. It translates to CASSPSTRETQYF.

This clone appeared many times. The chain employs TRBV7-2 and TRBJ2-3; tentatively, D is TRBD2 (5 bases). Between the trimmed V and J ends, which lost 2 bases and 2 bases, there was a span of 14 bases. This CDR3 has 16 amino acids. Per germline, CDR1 SGHTA and CDR2 FQGNSA. CDR3 amino acids: CASSLLAGIDTDTQYF. For the CDR3, the DNA is TGTGCCAGCAGCTTACTCGCCGGGATCGACACAGATACGCAGTATTTT. The full variable domain, with the rest looked up from reference TRBV7-2 and TRBJ2-3, is GAGVSQSPSNKVTEKGKDVELRCDPISGHTALYWYRQSLGQGLEFLIYFQGNSAPDKSGLPSDRFSAERTGGSVSTLTIQRTQQEDSAVYLCASSLLAGIDTDTQYFGPGTRLTVL.

This clone came up a few times. In DNA, the CDR3 is TGTGCCTGGATAGGCAGGGGGCGGCTGGAGCTGTTTTTT. As protein: CAWIGRGRLELFF. The rearrangement links TRBV30 to TRBJ2-2; TRBD1 aligns across 8 bases. V lost 4 bases to trimming and J lost 10 bases; unmatched junction nucleotides: 8. The CDR3 has 13 amino acids. Germline lookup yields CDR1 GTSNPN and CDR2 SVGIG (reference sequence).

The rearrangement uses TRBV6-5 and TRBJ1-1; a possible D gene is TRBD1 (6 bases). Germline lookup yields CDR1 MNHEY and CDR2 SVGAGI. Trimming removed 0 bases at V and 3 bases at J, with 8 bases between. CDR3 length equals 14 residues. The CDR3 sequence: CASSYSGAYTEAFF. CDR3 DNA: TGTGCCAGCAGTTACTCGGGGGCATACACTGAAGCTTTCTTT.

The rearrangement joins TRBV18 to TRBJ2-7; D remains ambiguous. Germline CDR1 reads KGHSH; CDR2 reads LQKENI. V shed 3 bases and J shed 4 bases, with 13 bases lying between them. This CDR3 region has 14 residues. As DNA, the CDR3 is TGTGCCAGCTCACCGCTCGGTTCTCTTTACGAGCAGTACTTC. Encoded protein: CASSPLGSLYEQYF.

This clone appeared a few times. The V and J genes are TRBV5-1 and TRBJ1-1; the match to TRBD1 covers 10 bases. In germline, CDR1 is SGHRS, CDR2 YFSETQ. The ends lost 4 bases at V and 4 bases at J; junction bases unmatched: 4. This CDR3 has 14 residues. CDR3 residues: CASSDGQGGTEAFF. The CDR3 DNA reads TGCGCCAGCAGCGATGGACAGGGGGGCACTGAAGCTTTCTTT.

This chain joins TRBV18 and TRBJ2-2; D is perhaps TRBD2 (6 bases). V was trimmed by 6 bases and J by 1 base, leaving 12 bases between them. Germline CDR1 and CDR2: KGHSH and LQKENI. This CDR3 region has 15 residues. Here the CDR3 DNA reads TGTGCCAGCTCGCCCGGGACTCTGAACACCGGGGAGCTGTTTTTT. Amino acids: CASSPGTLNTGELFF.